The rows below give T cell receptor beta chains drawn from one sample of a study of cytomegalovirus exposure and HLA in healthy donors. Data came from immunoSEQ multiplex PCR; TCRdb stores just in-frame clones and leaves some out. The profile shows around 170,000 clones, more than 75% of them singletons. Sequencing used PBMCs. The receptors were sampled from a young man in good health and CMV-seronegative. Both conserved end residues are part of each CDR3. The order of the fields is clone size, V gene, J gene, D gene, CDR3 DNA, CDR3 protein. The D gene is left open where the match is weak. Clone size appears in some rows only: once, few, many, or a class for an expanded clone.

-	TRBV27	TRBJ1-1	TRBD1	TGTGCCAGCAGGTACAGGGGGAACACTGAAGCTTTCTTT	CASRYRGNTEAFF
-	TRBV5-1	TRBJ2-3	TRBD2	TGCGCCAGCAGCTTATTAGCGGGGGGGCCAGCAGATACGCAGTATTTT	CASSLLAGGPADTQYF
-	TRBV27	TRBJ2-1	TRBD2	TGTGCCAGCAGTTTCCTAGCGGGGGAGCAGTTCTTC	CASSFLAGEQFF
-	TRBV2	TRBJ1-1	-	TGTGCCAGCAGTGACTCGAGGGATACTGAAGCTTTCTTT	CASSDSRDTEAFF
-	TRBV7-9	TRBJ2-1	-	TGTGCCAGCAGCTTAGGTCTTAGCGCGAACAATGAGCAGTTCTTC	CASSLGLSANNEQFF
few	TRBV5-1	TRBJ1-2	TRBD1	TGCGCCAGCAGCTTGGAGGGGGCGACAGGAGATGGCTACACCTTC	CASSLEGATGDGYTF
-	TRBV5-1	TRBJ2-5	TRBD2	TGCGCCAGCAGCTTTCGGCTAGCGGGGGGCTATAACCAAGAGACCCAGTACTTC	CASSFRLAGGYNQETQYF
once	TRBV29-1	TRBJ2-5	-	TGCAGCGTTGTGGGGCGTCCACATGGAGAGACCCAGTACTTC	CSVVGRPHGETQYF
-	TRBV4-2	TRBJ1-3	-	TGTGCCAGCAGCCAAGAGGGGCAATTTTCTGGAAACACCATATATTTT	CASSQEGQFSGNTIYF
-	TRBV2	TRBJ1-4	-	TGTGCCAGCAGGCTCGCGGGGGGTAATGAAAAACTGTTTTTT	CASRLAGGNEKLFF
once	TRBV5-8	TRBJ1-1	-	TGTGCCAGCAGCTTGTATTTGTTTATCACTGAAGCTTTCTTT	CASSLYLFITEAFF
-	TRBV28	TRBJ1-2	-	TGTGCCAGCAGTTTGTACAGGGACAATGGCTACACCTTC	CASSLYRDNGYTF
-	TRBV5-1	TRBJ2-7	-	TGCGCCAGCAGCTTGGGCTCCGGGACACCGGGAGAGCAGTACTTC	CASSLGSGTPGEQYF
-	TRBV5-6	TRBJ1-3	-	TGTGCCAGCAGCTTGGAATTGAGGAACACCATATATTTT	CASSLELRNTIYF
-	TRBV28	TRBJ1-1	TRBD1	TGTGCCAGCAGTCAGCTCCCGGGACAGGGTTTCACTGAAGCTTTCTTT	CASSQLPGQGFTEAFF
-	TRBV4-3	TRBJ2-1	TRBD2	TGCGCCAGCAGCCAAGTGGCGACTAGCGGGAGGGTCAATGAGCAGTTCTTC	CASSQVATSGRVNEQFF
-	TRBV9	TRBJ2-2	-	TGTGCCAGCAGCGTAGATCTGACCGGGGAGCTGTTTTTT	CASSVDLTGELFF
once	TRBV19	TRBJ1-2	TRBD1	TGTGCCAGTAGTGGGACAGGGGATAGTGGGGGCTACACCTTC	CASSGTGDSGGYTF
-	TRBV5-1	TRBJ1-4	-	TGCGCCAGCAGCTTGGTATCCGGTACTAATGAAAAACTGTTTTTT	CASSLVSGTNEKLFF
-	TRBV7-8	TRBJ2-4	TRBD1	TGTGCCAGCAGCCGAGATAACATTAGTACCCTAACAGGGGTCGGGTCGAACATTCAGTACTTC	CASSRDNISTLTGVGSNIQYF
-	TRBV14	TRBJ1-2	-	TGTGCCAGCAGCCAAGCCCAGGGTCTCGGCTACACCTTC	CASSQAQGLGYTF
-	TRBV7-8	TRBJ2-1	TRBD2	TGTGCCAGCAGCTTAGGGACTAGCGGGGGCTCCTACAATGAGCAGTTCTTC	CASSLGTSGGSYNEQFF
-	TRBV6-5	TRBJ1-5	-	TGTGCCAGCAGTTACGGCGCGGGGCCCAATCAGCCCCAGCATTTT	CASSYGAGPNQPQHF
-	TRBV19	TRBJ1-2	TRBD1	TGTGCCAGTAGTGCGGACAGGGGCCACTATGGCTACACCTTC	CASSADRGHYGYTF
-	TRBV4-1	TRBJ1-1	-	TGCGCCAGCAGCCACTGGCAACAGAACACTGAAGCTTTCTTT	CASSHWQQNTEAFF
-	TRBV2	TRBJ1-1	TRBD1	TGTGCCAGCAGTGAATGGACAGGGAGAGGGGCTTTCTTT	CASSEWTGRGAFF
-	TRBV2	TRBJ2-7	TRBD1	TGTGCCAGCAGATCGACAGGGGGAACCTACGAGCAGTACTTC	CASRSTGGTYEQYF
few	TRBV28	TRBJ1-2	-	TGTGCCAGCAGCTACTGGACAGAAGATGGCTACACCTTC	CASSYWTEDGYTF
once	TRBV6-5	TRBJ2-1	TRBD2	TGTGCCAGCGGCGGGGGGCGAGTTAATGAGCAGTTCTTC	CASGGGRVNEQFF